These T cell receptor beta chains were read from a single sample in a study of blood T cell repertoires in COVID-19. Data came from immunoSEQ multiplex PCR; TCRdb stores just in-frame clones and leaves some out. The data hold fewer than 250,000 clones, with roughly nine tenths observed a single time. Sequenced sample: peripheral blood. The receptors here all came from a middle-aged man with acute or convalescent COVID-19. The CDR3 runs from the conserved cysteine through the conserved F or W. D genes are given only for firm matches. Only some rows state a clone size, as once, few, many or a class for expanded clones.

cdr3_length d_call j_call clone_size v_call cdr3_aa cdr3_nt
15 TRBD1 TRBJ1-2 - TRBV10-1 CASSPGGTGSYGYTF TGCGCCAGCAGTCCCGGGGGGACAGGGAGCTATGGCTACACCTTC
14 - TRBJ1-5 - TRBV6-5 CASRPRTGHQPQHF TGTGCCAGCAGGCCAAGAACAGGCCATCAGCCCCAGCATTTT
17 TRBD2 TRBJ2-7 - TRBV28 CASSLTPGLAGAYEQYF TGTGCCAGCAGTTTAACCCCTGGACTAGCGGGAGCCTACGAGCAGTACTTC
18 - TRBJ1-6 - TRBV19 CASSASGRLSSYNSPLHF TGTGCCAGTAGCGCCTCCGGGAGATTAAGCTCCTATAATTCACCCCTCCACTTT
17 TRBD2 TRBJ2-2 - TRBV7-2 CASSLDLLAANTGELFF TGTGCCAGCAGCTTAGACTTACTAGCGGCGAACACCGGGGAGCTGTTTTTT
16 TRBD2 TRBJ2-3 - TRBV10-3 CAISALTSAITDTQYF TGTGCCATCAGTGCACTGACTAGCGCTATCACAGATACGCAGTATTTT
13 - TRBJ2-7 - TRBV19 CASGVAVEREQYF TGTGCCAGCGGGGTAGCGGTGGAGCGAGAGCAGTACTTC
11 TRBD1 TRBJ2-7 once TRBV19 CATGTGSEQYF TGTGCCACCGGGACAGGGTCCGAGCAGTACTTC
12 - TRBJ2-7 once TRBV18 CASSRQSYEQYF TGTGCCAGCTCACGTCAATCCTACGAGCAGTACTTC
15 TRBD2 TRBJ2-1 - TRBV19 CASSISGNAYNEQFF TGTGCCAGTAGTATTAGCGGGAATGCTTACAATGAGCAGTTCTTC
14 TRBD1 TRBJ1-5 few TRBV6-4 CASSGQGGDQPQHF TGTGCCAGCAGCGGACAGGGGGGGGATCAGCCCCAGCATTTT
15 TRBD1 TRBJ2-7 - TRBV5-6 CASSLGGQGAYEQYF TGTGCCAGCAGCTTGGGAGGCCAGGGGGCTTACGAGCAGTACTTC
16 - TRBJ2-5 - TRBV9 CASSVGTLQIQETQYF TGTGCCAGCAGCGTCGGGACTCTTCAAATCCAAGAGACCCAGTACTTC
12 TRBD1 TRBJ1-2 - TRBV19 CASRDRPDGYTF TGTGCCAGCCGGGACAGGCCGGATGGCTACACCTTC
15 - TRBJ1-6 - TRBV19 CASSADSQQNSPLHF TGTGCCAGTAGTGCGGACAGCCAGCAGAATTCACCCCTCCACTTT
14 - TRBJ1-1 many TRBV28 CASSFPQASTEAFF TGTGCCAGCAGTTTCCCCCAGGCTTCGACTGAAGCTTTCTTT
13 - TRBJ1-2 - TRBV19 CASARSLNYGYTF TGTGCCAGTGCGAGGTCCCTTAATTATGGCTACACCTTC
17 TRBD2 TRBJ2-1 - TRBV7-2 CASGSPGLAVSYNEQFF TGTGCCAGCGGCTCCCCCGGGCTAGCGGTCTCCTACAATGAGCAGTTCTTC
11 - TRBJ2-3 - TRBV28 CASRNRDTQYF TGTGCCAGCAGAAATAGAGATACGCAGTATTTT
16 TRBD1 TRBJ2-1 - TRBV18 CASSQSQQGAGNEQFF TGTGCCAGCTCACAGTCGCAACAGGGGGCAGGCAATGAGCAGTTCTTC
14 - TRBJ1-1 - TRBV11-3 CASSFSGLDTEAFF TGTGCCAGCAGCTTTTCGGGGTTGGACACTGAAGCTTTCTTT
13 TRBD1 TRBJ1-4 few TRBV19 CASSGTGEGKLFF TGTGCCAGTAGTGGGACAGGGGAGGGAAAACTGTTTTTT
16 - TRBJ2-7 - TRBV5-1 CASSWGVGAASYEQYF TGCGCCAGCAGCTGGGGGGTAGGTGCGGCCTCCTACGAGCAGTACTTC
13 - TRBJ1-6 - TRBV7-3 CASSLKGDSPLHF TGTGCCAGCAGCTTAAAGGGGGACTCACCCCTCCACTTT
15 TRBD1 TRBJ2-7 - TRBV6-5 CASRPSLTGSHEQYF TGTGCCAGCAGACCCAGTCTGACAGGGTCCCACGAGCAGTACTTC
17 TRBD1 TRBJ2-5 - TRBV4-1 CASSPGTGATYQETQYF TGCGCCAGCAGCCCAGGGACAGGGGCTACGTACCAAGAGACCCAGTACTTC
14 TRBD1 TRBJ2-5 - TRBV28 CASSFLGGRETQYF TGTGCCAGCAGTTTTTTAGGGGGCCGGGAGACCCAGTACTTC
18 TRBD2 TRBJ2-7 - TRBV29-1 CSVGGSSGRVGPYDEQYF TGCAGCGTTGGGGGATCTAGCGGGAGGGTCGGGCCCTACGACGAGCAGTACTTC
14 - TRBJ1-3 - TRBV28 CASWTPSWRDTIYF TGTGCCAGCTGGACGCCATCCTGGAGGGACACCATATATTTT
16 TRBD2 TRBJ2-2 few TRBV7-9 CASSSTSGGNTGELFF TGTGCCAGCAGCTCCACTAGCGGGGGCAACACCGGGGAGCTGTTTTTT
13 TRBD1 TRBJ1-2 - TRBV12-3/TRBV12-4 CASNLQGGYGYTF TGTGCCAGCAACCTCCAGGGGGGCTATGGCTACACCTTC
13 TRBD1 TRBJ2-5 - TRBV29-1 CSVRAGTVETQYF TGCAGCGTACGTGCCGGGACAGTGGAGACCCAGTACTTC
13 - TRBJ1-6 - TRBV9 CASKGDYNSPLHF TGTGCCAGCAAGGGGGACTATAATTCACCCCTCCACTTT
16 TRBD1 TRBJ2-3 - TRBV13 CASSWGTAGRTDTQYF TGTGCCAGCAGCTGGGGGACAGCTGGTCGCACAGATACGCAGTATTTT
15 - TRBJ1-1 - TRBV5-1 CASSTGGGQGTEAFF TGCGCCAGCAGCACGGGGGGCGGGCAGGGGACTGAAGCTTTCTTT
13 - TRBJ1-5 - TRBV2 CASTMTGRQPQHF TGTGCCAGCACGATGACGGGTCGTCAGCCCCAGCATTTT
13 - TRBJ1-4 once TRBV18 CASSGGPNEKLFF TGTGCCAGCTCAGGAGGGCCTAATGAAAAACTGTTTTTT
14 TRBD1 TRBJ1-1 - TRBV5-5 CASSLQGGGTEAFF TGTGCCAGCAGCTTGCAGGGGGGCGGGACTGAAGCTTTCTTT
15 TRBD1 TRBJ2-3 - TRBV27 CASLGTGQPTDTQYF TGTGCCAGCCTTGGGACAGGACAGCCCACAGATACGCAGTATTTT
17 - TRBJ1-1 - TRBV18 CASSPAQLNRAYTEAFF TGTGCCAGCTCACCAGCCCAGTTGAACAGGGCGTACACTGAAGCTTTCTTT
16 - TRBJ2-2 - TRBV11-2 CASSQGGRVNTGELFF TGTGCCAGCAGCCAGGGAGGCAGGGTAAACACCGGGGAGCTGTTTTTT
14 - TRBJ1-2 - TRBV5-8 CASSRRDRDYGYTF TGTGCCAGCAGCCGCCGAGACAGAGACTATGGCTACACCTTC
13 - TRBJ1-6 - TRBV10-3 CAIRDRQESPLHF TGTGCCATCAGGGACCGACAGGAGTCACCCCTCCACTTT
16 - TRBJ1-5 - TRBV6-5 CASSYSVQGGNQPQHF TGTGCCAGCAGTTACTCTGTGCAGGGAGGGAATCAGCCCCAGCATTTT
13 - TRBJ2-7 - TRBV11-3 CASSPAGDNEQYF TGTGCCAGCAGTCCGGCGGGGGACAACGAGCAGTACTTC
14 TRBD1 TRBJ2-1 - TRBV5-1 CASSADRSNNEQFF TGCGCCAGCAGCGCGGACAGGAGCAACAATGAGCAGTTCTTC
15 - TRBJ1-5 - TRBV18 CASSPLETQRGPQHF TGTGCCAGCTCACCACTCGAAACCCAGCGAGGGCCCCAGCATTTT
15 TRBD1 TRBJ2-2 - TRBV27 CASRLQGSNTGELFF TGTGCCAGCCGACTACAGGGGTCGAACACCGGGGAGCTGTTTTTT
12 - TRBJ1-2 few TRBV27 CASREGDYGYTF TGTGCCAGCCGGGAGGGCGACTATGGCTACACCTTC
12 - TRBJ1-5 - TRBV7-2 CASSLGHQPQHF TGTGCCAGCAGCTTAGGGCATCAGCCCCAGCATTTT
15 - TRBJ1-1 - TRBV7-6 CASSIPGDGVTEAFF TGTGCCAGCAGCATCCCCGGGGATGGGGTCACTGAAGCTTTCTTT
15 - TRBJ1-1 - TRBV6-5 CASIPTTTPATEAFF TGTGCCAGCATCCCAACAACGACACCCGCCACTGAAGCTTTCTTT
16 TRBD1 TRBJ1-4 - TRBV10-1 CASSAGQGTTNEKLFF TGCGCCAGCAGTGCCGGACAGGGGACGACTAATGAAAAACTGTTTTTT
15 TRBD1 TRBJ2-3 few TRBV14 CASSPRQGITDTQYF TGTGCCAGCAGCCCTCGACAGGGGATCACAGATACGCAGTATTTT
13 - TRBJ2-5 once TRBV12-3/TRBV12-4 CASSLFQTETQYF TGTGCCAGCAGTTTATTCCAGACTGAGACCCAGTACTTC
16 TRBD1 TRBJ1-1 once TRBV6-2/TRBV6-3 CASSYPGQGANTEAFF TGTGCCAGCAGTTACCCCGGACAGGGGGCGAACACTGAAGCTTTCTTT
16 - TRBJ1-1 - TRBV18 CASSPSGNTMNTEAFF TGTGCCAGCTCACCTTCGGGGAACACCATGAACACTGAAGCTTTCTTT
16 - TRBJ2-2 - TRBV19 CASSIRGTPNTGELFF TGTGCCAGTAGTATTCGTGGGACACCGAACACCGGGGAGCTGTTTTTT
15 - TRBJ1-3 - TRBV28 CASSFRGGYRNTIYF TGTGCCAGCAGTTTTCGTGGCGGCTACAGAAACACCATATATTTT